The rows below give T cell receptor beta chains drawn from one sample of a study of shared clonotypes between healthy human individuals. Assay: immunoSEQ multiplex PCR; the TCRdb copy retains only in-frame clones and omits some. The profile shows hundreds of thousands of clones, around 77% of them singletons. Sequences were obtained from PBMCs. These receptors came from a woman aged 40 to 50 in good health. Some clones in this sample may be carry-over from other donors' samples. Each CDR3 is given with its conserved first and last residue. A D gene is named only where the DNA matches it firmly. Part of the rows lack a size; the others show once, few, many or a class for expanded clones.

clone_size: few; j_call: TRBJ2-3; v_call: TRBV9; d_call: TRBD2; cdr3_length: 16; cdr3_aa: CASSPPGLAGQDTQYF; cdr3_nt: TGTGCCAGCAGCCCGCCGGGACTAGCGGGCCAAGATACGCAGTATTTT
clone_size: .; j_call: TRBJ2-7; v_call: TRBV7-3; d_call: TRBD2; cdr3_length: 15; cdr3_aa: CASSPRGGSSYEQYF; cdr3_nt: TGTGCCAGCAGCCCGCGGGGGGGCAGTTCCTACGAGCAGTACTTC
clone_size: .; j_call: TRBJ1-2; v_call: TRBV7-2; d_call: .; cdr3_length: 13; cdr3_aa: CASSLTGPYGYTF; cdr3_nt: TGTGCCAGCAGCCTAACAGGGCCCTATGGCTACACCTTC
clone_size: .; j_call: TRBJ2-1; v_call: TRBV6-4; d_call: .; cdr3_length: 14; cdr3_aa: CASSLGGGVNEQFF; cdr3_nt: TGTGCCAGCAGCCTGGGCGGGGGCGTCAATGAGCAGTTCTTC
clone_size: .; j_call: TRBJ2-1; v_call: TRBV7-9; d_call: TRBD2; cdr3_length: 16; cdr3_aa: CASSSGGLAGVWEQFF; cdr3_nt: TGTGCCAGCAGCTCAGGGGGACTAGCGGGAGTCTGGGAGCAGTTCTTC
clone_size: .; j_call: TRBJ2-1; v_call: TRBV6-4; d_call: TRBD2; cdr3_length: 15; cdr3_aa: CASSEVSGSGNEQFF; cdr3_nt: TGTGCCAGCAGTGAGGTTAGCGGGAGTGGAAATGAGCAGTTCTTC
clone_size: few; j_call: TRBJ1-2; v_call: TRBV5-6; d_call: .; cdr3_length: 13; cdr3_aa: CASSLGQHYGYTF; cdr3_nt: TGTGCCAGCAGCTTGGGACAGCACTATGGCTACACCTTC
clone_size: few; j_call: TRBJ2-5; v_call: TRBV4-3; d_call: TRBD2; cdr3_length: 15; cdr3_aa: CASSQTGRAEETQYF; cdr3_nt: TGCGCCAGCAGCCAGACCGGGAGGGCCGAGGAGACCCAGTACTTC
clone_size: .; j_call: TRBJ1-1; v_call: TRBV28; d_call: .; cdr3_length: 14; cdr3_aa: CASRFFTGGTEAFF; cdr3_nt: TGTGCCAGCAGATTTTTCACTGGGGGCACTGAAGCTTTCTTT
clone_size: .; j_call: TRBJ2-7; v_call: TRBV23-1; d_call: TRBD1; cdr3_length: 15; cdr3_aa: CASSQPGQGAGEQYF; cdr3_nt: TGCGCCAGCAGTCAACCGGGACAGGGGGCAGGTGAGCAGTACTTC
clone_size: .; j_call: TRBJ2-3; v_call: TRBV7-3; d_call: TRBD2; cdr3_length: 15; cdr3_aa: CASRIAGLATDTQYF; cdr3_nt: TGTGCCAGCAGAATTGCCGGACTAGCTACAGATACGCAGTATTTT
clone_size: .; j_call: TRBJ1-5; v_call: TRBV7-6; d_call: .; cdr3_length: 16; cdr3_aa: CASSLAVGSGNQPQHF; cdr3_nt: TGTGCCAGCAGCTTAGCGGTAGGGTCCGGCAATCAGCCCCAGCATTTT
clone_size: .; j_call: TRBJ1-5; v_call: TRBV28; d_call: .; cdr3_length: 19; cdr3_aa: CASSSPAGTQVHSNQPQHF; cdr3_nt: TGTGCCAGCAGCTCCCCAGCCGGGACCCAAGTCCATAGCAATCAGCCCCAGCATTTT
clone_size: .; j_call: TRBJ2-7; v_call: TRBV2; d_call: TRBD1; cdr3_length: 14; cdr3_aa: CASSEGTGLGEQYF; cdr3_nt: TGTGCCAGCAGTGAGGGGACAGGACTGGGCGAGCAGTACTTC
clone_size: .; j_call: TRBJ2-7; v_call: TRBV6-5; d_call: TRBD2; cdr3_length: 13; cdr3_aa: CASTPTGGYEQYF; cdr3_nt: TGTGCCAGCACCCCCACGGGGGGATACGAGCAGTACTTC
clone_size: .; j_call: TRBJ2-1; v_call: TRBV10-2; d_call: TRBD1; cdr3_length: 14; cdr3_aa: CASQWDRGYNEQFF; cdr3_nt: TGCGCCAGCCAATGGGACAGGGGGTACAATGAGCAGTTCTTC
clone_size: .; j_call: TRBJ1-1; v_call: TRBV5-4; d_call: .; cdr3_length: 13; cdr3_aa: CASSLQASTEAFF; cdr3_nt: TGTGCCAGCAGCTTGCAGGCCTCCACTGAAGCTTTCTTT
clone_size: .; j_call: TRBJ1-2; v_call: TRBV30; d_call: .; cdr3_length: 15; cdr3_aa: CAWSLQTPVGYGYTF; cdr3_nt: TGTGCCTGGAGCCTTCAGACTCCGGTCGGTTATGGCTACACCTTC
clone_size: many; j_call: TRBJ2-5; v_call: TRBV7-9; d_call: TRBD1; cdr3_length: 14; cdr3_aa: CASSFGTAPETQYF; cdr3_nt: TGTGCCAGCAGCTTTGGGACAGCGCCCGAGACCCAGTACTTC
clone_size: .; j_call: TRBJ2-1; v_call: TRBV7-9; d_call: TRBD2; cdr3_length: 13; cdr3_aa: CASSFLTSHEQFF; cdr3_nt: TGTGCCAGCAGCTTTTTGACTAGCCATGAGCAGTTCTTC
clone_size: many; j_call: TRBJ2-2; v_call: TRBV2; d_call: TRBD2; cdr3_length: 16; cdr3_aa: CASSGGTSIVAGELFF; cdr3_nt: TGTGCCAGCAGCGGCGGGACTAGCATAGTGGCCGGGGAGCTGTTTTTT
clone_size: .; j_call: TRBJ1-6; v_call: TRBV4-1; d_call: .; cdr3_length: 15; cdr3_aa: CASSQDPQGGAPLHF; cdr3_nt: TGCGCCAGCAGCCAAGATCCCCAGGGTGGTGCACCCCTCCACTTT
clone_size: .; j_call: TRBJ2-7; v_call: TRBV29-1; d_call: TRBD2; cdr3_length: 19; cdr3_aa: CSVALQDRRLAGAPYEQYF; cdr3_nt: TGCAGCGTTGCCCTTCAGGACAGACGACTAGCGGGAGCCCCCTACGAGCAGTACTTC
clone_size: .; j_call: TRBJ2-1; v_call: TRBV25-1; d_call: .; cdr3_length: 14; cdr3_aa: CASSEYGGVNEQFF; cdr3_nt: TGTGCCAGCAGTGAATATGGGGGTGTCAATGAGCAGTTCTTC
clone_size: .; j_call: TRBJ1-3; v_call: TRBV28; d_call: TRBD1; cdr3_length: 15; cdr3_aa: CASSLAGTAGNTIYF; cdr3_nt: TGTGCCAGCAGTCTCGCCGGGACAGCTGGAAACACCATATATTTT
clone_size: once; j_call: TRBJ2-7; v_call: TRBV10-1; d_call: TRBD1; cdr3_length: 16; cdr3_aa: CASSEGQEATSYEQYF; cdr3_nt: TGCGCCAGCAGTGAGGGACAGGAGGCTACCTCCTACGAGCAGTACTTC
clone_size: .; j_call: TRBJ2-7; v_call: TRBV11-2; d_call: .; cdr3_length: 16; cdr3_aa: CASSTAAGRRAYEQYF; cdr3_nt: TGTGCCAGCAGCACCGCCGCGGGACGCCGGGCCTACGAGCAGTACTTC
clone_size: .; j_call: TRBJ2-2; v_call: TRBV5-6; d_call: .; cdr3_length: 16; cdr3_aa: CASSLVLGLATGELFF; cdr3_nt: TGTGCCAGCAGCTTGGTGTTGGGGCTCGCCACCGGGGAGCTGTTTTTT
clone_size: .; j_call: TRBJ2-2; v_call: TRBV11-2; d_call: .; cdr3_length: 15; cdr3_aa: CASSRLAGYPGELFF; cdr3_nt: TGTGCCAGCAGCCGCCTTGCAGGGTACCCCGGGGAGCTGTTTTTT
clone_size: .; j_call: TRBJ2-3; v_call: TRBV5-1; d_call: .; cdr3_length: 15; cdr3_aa: CASSSETRSTDTQYF; cdr3_nt: TGCGCCAGCAGCTCAGAGACACGAAGCACAGATACGCAGTATTTT
clone_size: .; j_call: TRBJ2-1; v_call: TRBV7-7; d_call: TRBD2; cdr3_length: 13; cdr3_aa: CASSPGTRNEQFF; cdr3_nt: TGTGCTAGCAGCCCAGGGACTAGGAATGAGCAGTTCTTC
clone_size: .; j_call: TRBJ2-3; v_call: TRBV7-6; d_call: .; cdr3_length: 12; cdr3_aa: CASSLAIDTQYF; cdr3_nt: TGTGCCAGCAGCTTAGCGATTGATACGCAGTATTTT
clone_size: .; j_call: TRBJ1-1; v_call: TRBV29-1; d_call: .; cdr3_length: 13; cdr3_aa: CSVVGFMNTEAFF; cdr3_nt: TGCAGCGTCGTGGGGTTCATGAACACTGAAGCTTTCTTT
clone_size: once; j_call: TRBJ2-1; v_call: TRBV5-1; d_call: TRBD2; cdr3_length: 16; cdr3_aa: CASSLAGTSGTNEQFF; cdr3_nt: TGCGCCAGCAGCTTGGCCGGGACTAGCGGGACGAATGAGCAGTTCTTC
clone_size: .; j_call: TRBJ1-5; v_call: TRBV30; d_call: TRBD1; cdr3_length: 16; cdr3_aa: CAWSEGTGGWNQPQHF; cdr3_nt: TGTGCCTGGAGTGAGGGAACAGGGGGCTGGAATCAGCCCCAGCATTTT
clone_size: .; j_call: TRBJ2-1; v_call: TRBV29-1; d_call: TRBD2; cdr3_length: 20; cdr3_aa: CSVEDAPRTSGPYSYNEQFF; cdr3_nt: TGCAGCGTTGAAGACGCCCCGAGGACTAGCGGGCCCTACTCCTACAATGAGCAGTTCTTC
clone_size: .; j_call: TRBJ2-5; v_call: TRBV5-1; d_call: .; cdr3_length: 11; cdr3_aa: CASKTEETQYF; cdr3_nt: TGCGCCAGCAAAACGGAAGAGACCCAGTACTTC
clone_size: .; j_call: TRBJ1-1; v_call: TRBV18; d_call: .; cdr3_length: 14; cdr3_aa: CASSPRTEITEAFF; cdr3_nt: TGTGCCAGCTCACCCCGGACAGAGATCACTGAAGCTTTCTTT
clone_size: .; j_call: TRBJ2-5; v_call: TRBV27; d_call: TRBD1; cdr3_length: 16; cdr3_aa: CASSLSRTGIQETQYF; cdr3_nt: TGTGCCAGCAGTTTATCTAGGACAGGAATCCAAGAGACCCAGTACTTC
clone_size: .; j_call: TRBJ1-1; v_call: TRBV10-2; d_call: .; cdr3_length: 13; cdr3_aa: CASSDRGRTEAFF; cdr3_nt: TGCGCCAGCAGTGATCGGGGGCGTACTGAAGCTTTCTTT
clone_size: .; j_call: TRBJ2-3; v_call: TRBV5-1; d_call: .; cdr3_length: 13; cdr3_aa: CASGVRAKDTQYF; cdr3_nt: TGCGCCAGCGGAGTCAGGGCGAAAGATACGCAGTATTTT
clone_size: .; j_call: TRBJ1-1; v_call: TRBV5-1; d_call: .; cdr3_length: 14; cdr3_aa: CASSLEREYTEAFF; cdr3_nt: TGCGCCAGCAGCTTGGAACGCGAGTACACTGAAGCTTTCTTT
clone_size: .; j_call: TRBJ2-5; v_call: TRBV28; d_call: TRBD1; cdr3_length: 15; cdr3_aa: CASSRQGTGEETQYF; cdr3_nt: TGTGCCAGCAGTCGACAGGGGACGGGGGAAGAGACCCAGTACTTC
clone_size: .; j_call: TRBJ2-7; v_call: TRBV5-5; d_call: .; cdr3_length: 13; cdr3_aa: CASSSGALYEQYF; cdr3_nt: TGTGCCAGCAGCTCTGGGGCCCTTTACGAGCAGTACTTC
clone_size: .; j_call: TRBJ2-7; v_call: TRBV29-1; d_call: TRBD1; cdr3_length: 13; cdr3_aa: CSATGQGGHEQYF; cdr3_nt: TGCAGCGCGACGGGACAGGGAGGGCACGAGCAGTACTTC
clone_size: .; j_call: TRBJ2-2; v_call: TRBV6-5; d_call: TRBD2; cdr3_length: 15; cdr3_aa: CASRLAGPNTGELFF; cdr3_nt: TGTGCCAGCAGGTTAGCGGGACCGAACACCGGGGAGCTGTTTTTT
clone_size: many; j_call: TRBJ2-5; v_call: TRBV19; d_call: .; cdr3_length: 14; cdr3_aa: CASSMEGVTETQYF; cdr3_nt: TGTGCCAGTAGTATGGAAGGGGTAACTGAGACCCAGTACTTC
clone_size: .; j_call: TRBJ2-7; v_call: TRBV7-2; d_call: TRBD2; cdr3_length: 15; cdr3_aa: CASSGPSGIHYEQYF; cdr3_nt: TGTGCCAGCAGCGGGCCTAGCGGGATACATTACGAGCAGTACTTC
clone_size: .; j_call: TRBJ2-2; v_call: TRBV30; d_call: TRBD2; cdr3_length: 16; cdr3_aa: CAWSPGTSGNAGELFF; cdr3_nt: TGTGCCTGGAGTCCTGGGACTAGCGGGAACGCCGGGGAGCTGTTTTTT
clone_size: .; j_call: TRBJ2-1; v_call: TRBV2; d_call: TRBD2; cdr3_length: 15; cdr3_aa: CASSGTSGNYNEQFF; cdr3_nt: TGTGCCAGCAGTGGGACTAGCGGGAACTACAATGAGCAGTTCTTC
clone_size: .; j_call: TRBJ1-5; v_call: TRBV6-1; d_call: .; cdr3_length: 14; cdr3_aa: CASMPGRFNQPQHF; cdr3_nt: TGTGCCAGCATGCCAGGACGGTTCAATCAGCCCCAGCATTTT